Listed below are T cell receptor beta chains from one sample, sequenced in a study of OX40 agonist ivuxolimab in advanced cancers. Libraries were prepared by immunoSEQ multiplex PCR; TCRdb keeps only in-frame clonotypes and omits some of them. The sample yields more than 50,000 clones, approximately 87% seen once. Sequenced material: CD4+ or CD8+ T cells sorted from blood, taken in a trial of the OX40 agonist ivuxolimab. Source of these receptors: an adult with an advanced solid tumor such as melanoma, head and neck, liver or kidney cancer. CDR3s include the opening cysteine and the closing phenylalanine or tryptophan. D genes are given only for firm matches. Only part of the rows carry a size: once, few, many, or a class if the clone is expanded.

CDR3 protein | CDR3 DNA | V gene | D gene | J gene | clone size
CASSQDWDREGYTF | TGTGCCAGCAGCCAAGACTGGGACAGGGAAGGCTACACCTTC | TRBV4-2 | TRBD1 | TRBJ1-2 | -
CASSLVRTVTNEKLFF | TGTGCCAGCAGCTTAGTCCGGACAGTAACTAATGAAAAACTGTTTTTT | TRBV7-2 | - | TRBJ1-4 | -
CASSRIGTEAFF | TGTGCCAGCAGCCGTATCGGGACTGAAGCTTTCTTT | TRBV7-9 | - | TRBJ1-1 | -
CASSTTGFRPEKLFF | TGTGCCAGTAGTACGACAGGGTTCAGGCCCGAAAAACTGTTTTTT | TRBV19 | TRBD1 | TRBJ1-4 | -
CSAAAGQLQETQYF | TGCAGCGCGGCGGCGGGACAGCTCCAAGAGACCCAGTACTTC | TRBV29-1 | - | TRBJ2-5 | -
CASSPGDYGYTF | TGTGCCAGCAGTCCAGGCGACTATGGCTACACCTTC | TRBV28 | - | TRBJ1-2 | -
CASSVNQGLTDTQYF | TGTGCCAGCAGCGTAAATCAGGGCCTCACAGATACGCAGTATTTT | TRBV9 | - | TRBJ2-3 | -
CASSLAEGGYTF | TGTGCCAGCAGCTTAGCCGAGGGCGGCTACACCTTC | TRBV7-8 | - | TRBJ1-2 | medium-sized
CASSRDGSGANVLTF | TGTGCCAGCAGTAGAGACGGCTCTGGGGCCAACGTCCTGACTTTC | TRBV6-4 | - | TRBJ2-6 | -
CASSALSRANNEQFF | TGTGCCAGCAGTGCCCTATCGCGGGCAAACAATGAGCAGTTCTTC | TRBV28 | - | TRBJ2-1 | -
CATSRPGLAGLKTQYF | TGTGCCACCAGCAGACCGGGACTAGCGGGGTTAAAGACCCAGTACTTC | TRBV15 | TRBD2 | TRBJ2-5 | -
CASSLYQGLNTEAFF | TGTGCCAGCTCACTTTACCAGGGTTTGAACACTGAAGCTTTCTTT | TRBV18 | - | TRBJ1-1 | -
CASGYQGHEQFF | TGTGCTAGTGGTTATCAGGGTCATGAGCAGTTCTTC | TRBV12-5 | - | TRBJ2-1 | -
CASSPEGGRETQYF | TGTGCCAGCAGCCCCGAGGGGGGCAGGGAGACCCAGTACTTC | TRBV13 | - | TRBJ2-5 | few
CASRGTGFNQPQHF | TGTGCCAGCAGGGGGACGGGTTTCAATCAGCCCCAGCATTTT | TRBV2 | - | TRBJ1-5 | once
CASSQMGGMDTEAFF | TGCGCCAGCAGCCAGATGGGGGGGATGGACACTGAAGCTTTCTTT | TRBV4-1 | - | TRBJ1-1 | -
CAISESGTSSKWQFF | TGTGCCATCAGTGAGTCTGGGACTAGCTCGAAATGGCAGTTCTTC | TRBV10-3 | TRBD2 | TRBJ2-1 | -
CASSSGGSSYEQYF | TGTGCCAGCAGCAGCGGGGGAAGCTCCTACGAGCAGTACTTC | TRBV5-4 | TRBD2 | TRBJ2-7 | -